This TCR beta chain was identified during a study of control samples from healthy donors and cancer patients. The assay was immunoSEQ multiplex PCR, and TCRdb's table has in-frame clones only and misses some. The sample has some 160,000 clones, around 86% seen once; the top ten hold just under 5%. Only one count was recorded for this clone. The CDR3 extends over 16 amino acids. The V gene lost 3 bases and the J gene lost 0 bases, with 11 bases spanning the gap. Germline V CDR1 and CDR2: KGHDR, SFDVKD. The chain links TRBV24-1 to TRBJ1-3, with D uncertain. Specimen: blood. This TCR came from a man aged 25-40 years in good health. The CDR3 DNA sequence: TGTGCCACCAGTGATGGCGGGGATGTCTCTGGAAACACCATATATTTT. Translation gives CATSDGGDVSGNTIYF.